The 16 T cell receptor beta chains below come from one sample, sequenced in a study of T cells in Graves' hyperthyroidism and ophthalmopathy. Amplified TCR beta CDR3 regions came from RNA transcripts. The primer set for the first-round RT-PCR of the TCR CDR3 was HTBI. TCRdb re-called the multiplex PCR reads through MiXCR, storing one row per CDR3 protein. Of roughly 500,000 distinct CDR3 sequences listed, around 24% were seen once; the top ten hold approximately 11%. Sample: blood. The receptor set was obtained from a young woman with Graves' ophthalmopathy.

This clonotype has a single count. CDR3 sequence: CASSRSFGLPNNTGELFF. The CDR3 DNA follows: TGTGCCAGTAGCCGCTCTTTCGGACTACCTAATAACACCGGGGAGCTGTTTTTT. This rearrangement joins TRBV19 to TRBJ2-2; perhaps TRBD2 as D (6 bases). Trimming took 6 bases from V and 2 from J, leaving 22 bases between them. The CDR3 loop spans 18 amino acids. The germline V gene encodes CDR1 LNHDA and CDR2 SQIVND (reference sequence).

This clonotype was seen ten or more times. A read error may produce the germline difference seen at one junction end. The rearrangement uses TRBV7-2 and TRBJ2-5; D ambiguous. CDR3 length: 15 amino acids. CDR1 is SGHTA, CDR2 FQGNSA, per germline. In DNA, the CDR3 is TGTGCCAGCAGCCCTGGGGTAGCACAGAAAGAGACCCAGTGCTTC. The encoded protein is CASSPGVAQKETQCF.

This clonotype has more than one count but fewer than ten. The chain couples TRBV28 to TRBJ2-5; TRBD1 aligns across 7 bases. The germline V gene has CDR1 MDHEN and CDR2 SYDVKM. Trimming cost V 3 bases and J 3 bases; bases outside gene matches: 10. The CDR3 has 16 residues. CDR3 in DNA: TGTGCCAGCAGTTTGGCGGCTGGGACAGCAAAAGAGACCCAGTACTTC. This encodes CASSLAAGTAKETQYF.

This clonotype was seen a few times. V is TRBV20-1 and J is TRBJ2-7, with D perhaps matching TRBD1 or TRBD2 (5 bases each). V shed 1 base and J shed 1 base, with 11 bases lying between them. This CDR3 comprises 14 residues. Germline V gene data show CDR1 as DFQATT and CDR2 as SNEGSKA (reference sequence). The CDR3 nucleotides read TGCAGTGCTAGAGCGGGGACCCTTTCCTACGAGCAGTACTTC. This encodes CSARAGTLSYEQYF.

This clonotype was counted ten times or more. This sequence joins TRBV7-2 and TRBJ1-6; D is unresolved. V was cut by 4 bases and J by 7 bases, with 14 bases left in between. Germline CDR1 and CDR2: SGHTA and FQGNSA. The CDR3 length is 15 residues. The DNA for the CDR3 is TGTGCCAGCAGCTACCGGGAGGTCCGCAATTCACCCCTCCACTTT. It translates to CASSYREVRNSPLHF.

Only one count was recorded for this clonotype. Its ends do not fully match the called genes, so a read error is possible. The chain links TRBV12-3 or TRBV12-4 to TRBJ1-3, with 7 bases that match TRBD1. The CDR3 is 13 residues long. The CDR3 coding sequence is TGTGCCAGCGGGTACAGGGGTGGAAGCACCATATATTTT. Translated, it gives CASGYRGGSTIYF.

In its sample, this clonotype was seen many times. CDR3 protein: CASSPSGRTPNYGYTF. CDR3 nucleotide sequence: TGTGCCAGCAGTCCCTCGGGGCGAACGCCAAACTATGGCTACACCTTC. This sequence joins TRBV28 and TRBJ1-2; the D gene is possibly TRBD1 (5 bases). The V gene's germline CDR1 is MDHEN and CDR2 SYDVKM. The CDR3 is made up of 16 amino acids. With 5 bases removed from V and 2 bases from J, the gap between germline ends came to 18 bases.

This clonotype has a count of ten or more. The chain uses TRBV29-1 and TRBJ1-2, with D hard to call. This CDR3 region has 10 residues. V was pared by 2 bases and J by 6 bases, with 4 bases between. Germline lookup yields CDR1 SQVTM and CDR2 ANQGSEA. CDR3 protein: CSVERDGYTF. As DNA, the CDR3 is TGCAGCGTTGAAAGGGATGGCTACACCTTC.

This clonotype has at least ten counts. This CDR3 is CASSLVGDGVFRGYTF. CDR3 in DNA: TGTGCCAGCAGCTTAGTGGGGGACGGCGTGTTCCGTGGCTACACCTTC. The chain combines TRBV7-8 with TRBJ1-2; TRBD1 might be the D (5 bases). CDR1 is SGHVS, CDR2 FQNEAQ, per germline. This CDR3 comprises 16 residues. Trimming pared 1 base from V and 7 bases from J, leaving 19 bases between.

This clonotype was seen a handful of times. The chain links TRBV6-1 to TRBJ1-5; 8 nucleotides match TRBD1. Germline assignment: CDR1 MNHNS and CDR2 SASEGT. The CDR3 is 14 residues long. The J segment lost 7 bases and the V segment lost 7 bases, leaving 9 bases of the junction unmatched. The CDR3 here is CASTQQGDGQPQHF. The CDR3 DNA follows: TGTGCCAGCACCCAACAGGGGGACGGGCAGCCCCAGCATTTT.

The chain recombines TRBV2 with TRBJ2-3; TRBD1 matches at 8 bases. J lost 5 bases, V lost 7 bases, and 8 bases had no gene match. CDR3 length: 14 residues. Germline CDR1 SNHLY, CDR2 FYNNEI. This CDR3 is CASKAQGAQDTQYF. CDR3 nucleotides: TGTGCCAGCAAGGCCCAGGGGGCGCAAGATACGCAGTATTTT.

This clonotype has more than one count but fewer than ten. The chain combines TRBV6-1 with TRBJ2-5, with D perhaps TRBD1 (6 bases). The CDR3 is 14 residues long. Trimming pared 3 bases from V and 5 bases from J, leaving 13 bases between. Per the germline V gene, CDR1 is MNHNS and CDR2 is SASEGT. Here the CDR3 reads CASSEGAGRETQYF. DNA for the CDR3: TGTGCCAGCAGTGAGGGGGCTGGTAGGGAGACCCAGTACTTC.

This clonotype was seen at least ten times. V is TRBV20-1 and J is TRBJ2-7; no reliable D call. The CDR3 sequence is 14 residues long. Germline lookup yields CDR1 DFQATT and CDR2 SNEGSKA (reference sequence). The V gene lost 6 bases and the J gene lost 4 bases, with 19 bases spanning the gap. The CDR3 bases are TGCAGTGCGAGCCGGACCGCGTATGGTTACGAGCAGTACTTC. Its translation is CSASRTAYGYEQYF.

This clonotype was counted many times. The CDR3 is CASSYSRLSNTEAFF. CDR3 nucleotides: TGTGCCAGCAGTTACTCCCGGCTCTCGAACACTGAAGCTTTCTTT. This chain joins TRBV6-5 and TRBJ1-1; unclear D gene. This CDR3 has 15 residues. Germline CDR1 reads MNHEY; CDR2 reads SVGAGI. V lost 0 bases, J lost 1 base, and 9 bases lay in between.

Only a few counts were recorded for this clonotype. The chain uses TRBV12-3 or TRBV12-4 and TRBJ2-7; TRBD1 matches at 7 bases. V was clipped by 7 bases and J by 4 bases; unmatched bases: 10. The length of the CDR3 is 14 residues. In DNA, the CDR3 is TGTGCCAGCACCTCCCCGACAGGGTCGTACGAGCAGTACTTC. Translating gives CASTSPTGSYEQYF.

Of note for this clonotype: Because it lacks the conserved phenylalanine or tryptophan at the end, this CDR3 is likely a read error. The DNA is omitted, as the CDR3 cannot be located on it reliably, and the CDR3 follows TCRdb's listing. The V call is TRBV19, the J call TRBJ2-2; TRBD1, as called in the table, went unchecked against the DNA. Per germline, CDR1 LNHDA and CDR2 SQIVND (reference sequence). The CDR3 is 14 residues long, counting both termini. The CDR3: CASRWDRDSGELCV.